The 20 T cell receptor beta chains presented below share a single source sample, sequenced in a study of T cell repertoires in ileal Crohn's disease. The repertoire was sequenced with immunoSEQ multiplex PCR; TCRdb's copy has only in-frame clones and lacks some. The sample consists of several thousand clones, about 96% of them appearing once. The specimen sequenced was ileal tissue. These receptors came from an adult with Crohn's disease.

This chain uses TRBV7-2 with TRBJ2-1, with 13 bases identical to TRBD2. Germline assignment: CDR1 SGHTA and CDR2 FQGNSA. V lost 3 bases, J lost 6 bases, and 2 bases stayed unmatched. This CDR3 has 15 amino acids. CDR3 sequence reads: CASSLTSGGLNEQFF. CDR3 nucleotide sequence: TGTGCCAGCAGCTTGACTAGCGGGGGGCTCAATGAGCAGTTCTTC.

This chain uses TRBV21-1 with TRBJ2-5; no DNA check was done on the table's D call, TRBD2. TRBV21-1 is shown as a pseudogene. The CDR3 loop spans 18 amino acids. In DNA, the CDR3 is TGTGCCAGCAGCAAAGGAGTATTACCTCCCTCGGGGCAAGAGACCCAGTACTTC. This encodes CASSKGVLPPSGQETQYF.

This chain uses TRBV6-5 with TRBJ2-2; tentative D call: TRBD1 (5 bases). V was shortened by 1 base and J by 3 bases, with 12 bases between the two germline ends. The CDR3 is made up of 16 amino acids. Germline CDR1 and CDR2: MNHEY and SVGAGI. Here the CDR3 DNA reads TGTGCCAGCAGTTACTTGGGGCGCTTGGACACCGGGGAGCTGTTTTTT. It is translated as CASSYLGRLDTGELFF.

The CDR3 sequence is CASSLSRNTEAFF. CDR3 coding DNA: TGTGCCAGCAGCTTAAGTCGGAACACTGAAGCTTTCTTT. This rearrangement joins TRBV7-3 to TRBJ1-1; no clear D gene. V was shortened by 1 base and J by 1 base, with 4 bases between the two germline ends. CDR3 size: 13 residues. Germline assignment: CDR1 SGHTA and CDR2 FQGTGA.

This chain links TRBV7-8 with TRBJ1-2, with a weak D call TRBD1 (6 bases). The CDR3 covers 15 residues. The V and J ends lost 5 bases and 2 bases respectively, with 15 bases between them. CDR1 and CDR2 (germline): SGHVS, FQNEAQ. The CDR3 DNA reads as TGTGCCAGCAGCCCCCGTCAGGGGCAGAACTATGGCTACACCTTC. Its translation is CASSPRQGQNYGYTF.

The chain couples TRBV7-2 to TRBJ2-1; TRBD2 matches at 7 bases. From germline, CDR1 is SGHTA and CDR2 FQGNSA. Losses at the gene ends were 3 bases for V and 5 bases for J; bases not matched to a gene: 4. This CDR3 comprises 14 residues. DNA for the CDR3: TGTGCCAGCAGCTTCCGAGCGGGGCACAATGAGCAGTTCTTC. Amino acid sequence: CASSFRAGHNEQFF.

The CDR3 region has the DNA TGTGCCAGCAGCCAAGTTAGGCCGACTAGCTTCTACAATGAGCAGTTCTTC. Residues: CASSQVRPTSFYNEQFF. The gene calls are TRBV4-2 and TRBJ2-1, with 7 bases fitting TRBD2. CDR3 length: 17 amino acids. V gave up 1 base and J gave up 3 bases; unmatched junction bases: 9. Germline V gene lookup returns CDR1 LGHNA and CDR2 YNFKEQ.

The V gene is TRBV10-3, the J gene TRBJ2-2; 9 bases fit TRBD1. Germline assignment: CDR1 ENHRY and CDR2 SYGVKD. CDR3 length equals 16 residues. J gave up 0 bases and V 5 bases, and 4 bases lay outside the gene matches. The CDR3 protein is CAISSRDRANTGELFF. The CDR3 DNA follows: TGTGCCATCAGTAGCCGGGACAGGGCGAACACCGGGGAGCTGTTTTTT.

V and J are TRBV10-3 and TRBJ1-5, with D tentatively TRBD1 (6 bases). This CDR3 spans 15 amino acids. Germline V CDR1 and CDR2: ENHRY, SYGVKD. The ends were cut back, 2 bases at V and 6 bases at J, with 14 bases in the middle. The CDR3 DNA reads TGTGCCATCAGTGAGGACCCCGCAGGGGTTCAGCCCCAGCATTTT. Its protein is CAISEDPAGVQPQHF.

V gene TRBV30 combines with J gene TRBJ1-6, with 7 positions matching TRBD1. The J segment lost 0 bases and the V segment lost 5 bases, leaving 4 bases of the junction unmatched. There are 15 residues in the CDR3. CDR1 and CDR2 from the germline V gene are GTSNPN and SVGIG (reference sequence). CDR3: CAWDRDSSYNSPLHF. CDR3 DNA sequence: TGTGCCTGGGACAGGGATAGCTCCTATAATTCACCCCTCCACTTT.

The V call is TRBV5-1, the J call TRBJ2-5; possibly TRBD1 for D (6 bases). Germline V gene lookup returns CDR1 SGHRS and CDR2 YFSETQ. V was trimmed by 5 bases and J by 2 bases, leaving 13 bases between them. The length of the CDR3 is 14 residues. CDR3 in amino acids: CASSLPTGQETQYF. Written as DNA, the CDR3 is TGCGCCAGCAGTTTGCCGACAGGACAAGAGACCCAGTACTTC.

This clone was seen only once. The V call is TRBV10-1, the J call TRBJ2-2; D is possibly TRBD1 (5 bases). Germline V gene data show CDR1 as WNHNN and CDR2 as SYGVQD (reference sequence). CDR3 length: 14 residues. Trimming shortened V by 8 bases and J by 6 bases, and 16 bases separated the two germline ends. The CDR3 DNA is TGCGCCAGCGCTTCTCAGCCAGGGTCCGGGGAGCTGTTTTTT. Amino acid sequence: CASASQPGSGELFF.

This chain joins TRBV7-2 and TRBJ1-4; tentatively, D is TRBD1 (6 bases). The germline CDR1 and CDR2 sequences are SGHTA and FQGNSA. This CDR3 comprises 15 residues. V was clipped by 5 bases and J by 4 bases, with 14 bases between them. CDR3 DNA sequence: TGTGCCAGCAGCCCAACAGGGAACCATAATGAAAAACTGTTTTTT. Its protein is CASSPTGNHNEKLFF.

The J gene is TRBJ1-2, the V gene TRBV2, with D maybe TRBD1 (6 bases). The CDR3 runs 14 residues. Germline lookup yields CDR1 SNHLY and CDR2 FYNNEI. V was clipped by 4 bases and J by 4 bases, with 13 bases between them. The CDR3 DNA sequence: TGTGCCAGCAGTGGACAGGCCGATGGCTATGGCTACACCTTC. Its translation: CASSGQADGYGYTF. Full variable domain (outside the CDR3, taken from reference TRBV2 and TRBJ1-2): EPEVTQTPSHQVTQMGQEVILRCVPISNHLYFYWYRQILGQKVEFLVSFYNNEISEKSEIFDDQFSVERPDGSNFTLKIRSTKLEDSAMYFCASSGQADGYGYTFGSGTRLTVV.

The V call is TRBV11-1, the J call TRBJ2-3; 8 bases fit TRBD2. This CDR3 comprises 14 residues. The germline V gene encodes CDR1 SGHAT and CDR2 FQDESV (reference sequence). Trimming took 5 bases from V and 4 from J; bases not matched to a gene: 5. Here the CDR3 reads CASSTGLEADTQYF. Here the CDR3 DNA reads TGTGCCAGCAGCACGGGACTAGAGGCAGATACGCAGTATTTT.

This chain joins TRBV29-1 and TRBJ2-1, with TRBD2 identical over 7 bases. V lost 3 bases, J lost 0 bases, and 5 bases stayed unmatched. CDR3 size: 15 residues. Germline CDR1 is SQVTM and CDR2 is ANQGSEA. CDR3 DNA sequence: TGCAGCGTTGAGGCTAGCGGAAGCTCCTACAATGAGCAGTTCTTC. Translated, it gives CSVEASGSSYNEQFF.

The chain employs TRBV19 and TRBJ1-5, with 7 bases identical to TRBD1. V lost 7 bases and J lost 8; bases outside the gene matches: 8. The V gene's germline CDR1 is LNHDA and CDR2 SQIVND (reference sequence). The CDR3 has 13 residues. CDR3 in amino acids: CASTGQAGEPQHF. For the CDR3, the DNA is TGTGCCAGTACTGGACAGGCGGGTGAGCCCCAGCATTTT.

CDR3 region: CACQGAWGYTF. For the CDR3, the DNA is TGTGCCTGCCAGGGGGCGTGGGGCTACACCTTC. The chain is built from TRBV30 and TRBJ1-2; 8 nucleotides agree with TRBD1. This CDR3 region has 11 residues. CDR1 GTSNPN and CDR2 SVGIG come from the germline V gene (reference sequence). V lost 6 bases, J lost 8 bases, and 5 bases stayed unmatched.

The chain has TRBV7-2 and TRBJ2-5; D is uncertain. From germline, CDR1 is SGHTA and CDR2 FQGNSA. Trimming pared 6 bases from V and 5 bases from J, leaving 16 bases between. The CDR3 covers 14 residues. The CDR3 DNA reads TGTGCCAGCAGTCATTACAGAGCTTCGGAGACCCAGTACTTC. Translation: CASSHYRASETQYF.

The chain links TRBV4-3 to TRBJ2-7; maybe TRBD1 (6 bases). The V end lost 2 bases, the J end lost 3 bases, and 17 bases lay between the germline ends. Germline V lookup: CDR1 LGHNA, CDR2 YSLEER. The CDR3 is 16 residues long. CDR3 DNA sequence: TGCGCCAGCAGCCAATACCCTACAGGGAGTCGCTACGAGCAGTACTTC. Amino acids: CASSQYPTGSRYEQYF.